Listed below are T cell receptor beta chains from one sample, sequenced in a study of Ad26.COV2.S vaccination and SARS-CoV-2 variants. The assay was immunoSEQ multiplex PCR, and TCRdb's table has in-frame clones only and misses some. Altogether 350,000 to 450,000 clones are present, roughly 80% being singletons, with the ten largest covering about 7.4%. Sequenced material: peripheral blood, taken in a trial of Ad26.COV2.S vaccine versus placebo. These receptors were obtained from a person aged 18-60 years who received the Ad26.COV2.S COVID-19 vaccine or a placebo. CDR3s include the opening cysteine and the closing phenylalanine or tryptophan. The D gene is left open where the match is weak. A row's size may be missing; if present it is once, few, many or a size class.

- | few | TRBJ2-7 | TRBV2 | CASTSQVASYEQYF | TGTGCCAGCACCTCCCAGGTTGCATCCTACGAGCAGTACTTC
- | - | TRBJ2-7 | TRBV25-1 | CASSEVGQTSYEQYF | TGTGCCAGCAGTGAGGTAGGGCAGACCTCCTACGAGCAGTACTTC
TRBD2 | few | TRBJ2-2 | TRBV18 | CASSIGLAGVATGELFF | TGTGCCAGCTCAATCGGACTAGCGGGAGTCGCCACCGGGGAGCTGTTTTTT
TRBD2 | - | TRBJ2-5 | TRBV5-1 | CASSLSGRAGETQYF | TGCGCCAGCAGCTTGAGCGGGAGGGCCGGTGAGACCCAGTACTTC
- | - | TRBJ2-7 | TRBV13 | CASSLSSSLLRYEQYF | TGTGCCAGCAGCCTGTCTAGCAGTCTTCTGCGGTACGAGCAGTACTTC
TRBD1 | - | TRBJ2-5 | TRBV13 | CASSGVTGGWTQYF | TGTGCCAGCAGCGGGGTGACAGGGGGTTGGACCCAGTACTTC
- | - | TRBJ1-1 | TRBV7-3 | CASSPSGARRTEAFF | TGTGCCAGCAGCCCTAGTGGGGCTAGGAGGACTGAAGCTTTCTTT
- | - | TRBJ2-3 | TRBV20-1 | CSASEGAHKADTQYF | TGCAGTGCTAGTGAGGGAGCACACAAGGCAGATACGCAGTATTTT
- | once | TRBJ1-3 | TRBV28 | CASTPGPTRNTIYF | TGTGCCAGCACCCCTGGTCCTACCCGAAACACCATATATTTT
- | - | TRBJ2-3 | TRBV5-8 | CASSFGGANTDTQYF | TGTGCCAGCAGCTTCGGCGGGGCGAACACAGATACGCAGTATTTT
- | - | TRBJ2-5 | TRBV29-1 | CSVPWAPETQYF | TGCAGCGTACCCTGGGCCCCGGAGACCCAGTACTTC
- | - | TRBJ2-3 | TRBV9 | CASSVRPVQDTQYF | TGTGCCAGCAGCGTAAGGCCGGTACAAGATACGCAGTATTTT
- | - | TRBJ1-6 | TRBV11-2 | CASSLGRRALHF | TGTGCCAGCAGCTTGGGCAGACGGGCCCTCCACTTT
TRBD1 | - | TRBJ1-4 | TRBV11-2 | CASREAGGREKLFF | TGTGCCAGCAGGGAAGCAGGGGGTCGTGAAAAACTGTTTTTT
TRBD2 | - | TRBJ2-1 | TRBV11-2 | CASSHREGTSQFF | TGTGCCAGCAGCCACCGGGAGGGAACTTCTCAGTTCTTC
TRBD1 | - | TRBJ1-6 | TRBV11-3 | CASSLRGQRSPLHF | TGTGCCAGCAGCTTGAGGGGGCAACGGTCACCCCTCCACTTT
- | - | TRBJ2-1 | TRBV20-1 | CSARGPSIQFF | TGCAGTGCTAGAGGGCCCAGTATCCAGTTCTTC
- | - | TRBJ1-5 | TRBV19 | CASSIYGGGNQPQHF | TGTGCCAGTAGTATATACGGGGGAGGGAATCAGCCCCAGCATTTT
- | - | TRBJ1-3 | TRBV4-1 | CASSPRAETGTPGNTIYF | TGCGCCAGCAGCCCCAGGGCCGAAACCGGGACTCCAGGAAACACCATATATTTT
TRBD1 | - | TRBJ1-3 | TRBV27 | CASSLQGGTGNTIYF | TGTGCCAGCAGTTTGCAGGGGGGAACTGGAAACACCATATATTTT
- | - | TRBJ1-6 | TRBV7-3 | CASSLQGSGSGSPLHF | TGTGCCAGCAGCTTACAGGGGTCCGGTAGTGGTTCACCCCTCCACTTT
- | - | TRBJ2-1 | TRBV4-1 | CASSQGLREQFF | TGCGCCAGCAGCCAAGGACTCCGGGAGCAGTTCTTC
- | few | TRBJ2-1 | TRBV9 | CASSISDSVTYNEQFF | TGTGCCAGCAGCATATCGGACAGCGTAACCTACAATGAGCAGTTCTTC
TRBD1 | - | TRBJ2-1 | TRBV19 | CASSTPGQASSYNEQFF | TGTGCCAGTAGTACCCCGGGACAGGCGAGCTCCTACAATGAGCAGTTCTTC
TRBD2 | - | TRBJ2-2 | TRBV3-1/TRBV3-2 | CASSPKVRLGLAMIGELFF | TGTGCCAGCAGCCCCAAGGTGCGTCTGGGACTAGCGATGATCGGGGAGCTGTTTTTT
TRBD1 | - | TRBJ2-1 | TRBV7-2 | CASRMGQGYNEQFF | TGTGCCAGCAGGATGGGACAGGGCTACAATGAGCAGTTCTTC
- | - | TRBJ2-5 | TRBV10-3 | CAISELRGQETQYF | TGTGCCATCAGTGAGTTGAGGGGCCAAGAGACCCAGTACTTC
- | - | TRBJ2-3 | TRBV13 | CASSSGGGDFTDTQYF | TGTGCCAGCAGCTCCGGAGGGGGGGATTTTACAGATACGCAGTATTTT
TRBD1 | - | TRBJ2-3 | TRBV3-1/TRBV3-2 | CASSQDRDRGGKTDTQYF | TGTGCCAGCAGCCAAGATAGGGACAGGGGAGGGAAAACAGATACGCAGTATTTT